This TCR beta chain was identified in a study of T cells in Graves' hyperthyroidism and ophthalmopathy. Study results and limitations: Most clonotypes expanded in the thyroid (above 0.001) were also present in blood. Ophthalmopathy was told apart from stable hyperthyroidism by a 13 V-J model.

Amplified regions were TCR beta CDR3 sequences from RNA transcripts. In the first-round RT-PCR of the TCR CDR3, the HTBI primer set was used. One entry per CDR3 protein, called by TCRdb with MiXCR from the multiplex PCR reads. This sample has 450,000 to 700,000 distinct CDR3 sequences, with under 60% found just once. Orbital computed tomography, thyroid ultrasound, serum thyroxine and TRAb, and clinical symptoms together informed the diagnoses. The sample holds many counts of this clonotype. Antigen unknown. This TCR came from an adult woman with Graves' disease, either hyperthyroidism or ophthalmopathy (not recorded which). The sequenced sample consisted of peripheral blood or thyroid tissue (not recorded which).

Written as DNA, the CDR3 is TGTGCCAGCAGCTCCCGGACAGGGGACGCGAACACCGGGGAGCTGTTTTTT. Amino acids: CASSSRTGDANTGELFF. The gene calls are TRBV9 and TRBJ2-2; 9 bases match TRBD1. The CDR3 spans 17 residues. V was clipped by 4 bases and J by 0 bases; unmatched bases: 7. CDR1 SGDLS and CDR2 YYNGEE come from the germline V gene.